This entry is about one T cell receptor beta chain. Antigen specificity is unknown. These data originate in a study of cytomegalovirus exposure and HLA in healthy donors. General study findings and limits: For presence/absence analyses, sequencing depth was assumed to be roughly uniform across donors.

Germline-derived CDR1 and CDR2 are MNHNS and SASEGT. CDR3 length equals 13 residues. V dropped 1 base and J dropped 4 bases, with 7 bases sitting between them. The primer mix had 60 Vbeta and 13 Jbeta primers. Assay: immunoSEQ multiplex PCR; the TCRdb copy retains only in-frame clones and omits some. The sample lists 150,000 to 200,000 clones; 78% were seen once. The gene calls are TRBV6-1 and TRBJ1-2, with unresolved D. Input material: PBMCs. The source of this sequence is a woman aged 35 to 49 in good health and CMV-seronegative. The CDR3 nucleotides are TGTGCCAGCAGTGAAGTTCCGCGCTATGGCTACACCTTC. Amino acids: CASSEVPRYGYTF.